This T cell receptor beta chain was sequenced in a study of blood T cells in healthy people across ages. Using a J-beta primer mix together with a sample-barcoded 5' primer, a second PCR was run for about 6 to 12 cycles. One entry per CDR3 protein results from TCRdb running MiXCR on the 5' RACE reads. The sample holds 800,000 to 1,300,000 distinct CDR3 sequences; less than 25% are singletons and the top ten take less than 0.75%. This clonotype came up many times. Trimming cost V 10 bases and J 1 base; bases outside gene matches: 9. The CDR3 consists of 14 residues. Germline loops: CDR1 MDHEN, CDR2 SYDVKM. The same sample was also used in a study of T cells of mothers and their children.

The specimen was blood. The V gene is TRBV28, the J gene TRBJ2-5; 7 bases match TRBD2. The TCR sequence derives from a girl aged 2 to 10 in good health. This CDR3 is CATSGVFIQETQYF. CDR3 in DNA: TGTGCCACCAGCGGGGTTTTTATCCAAGAGACCCAGTACTTC.